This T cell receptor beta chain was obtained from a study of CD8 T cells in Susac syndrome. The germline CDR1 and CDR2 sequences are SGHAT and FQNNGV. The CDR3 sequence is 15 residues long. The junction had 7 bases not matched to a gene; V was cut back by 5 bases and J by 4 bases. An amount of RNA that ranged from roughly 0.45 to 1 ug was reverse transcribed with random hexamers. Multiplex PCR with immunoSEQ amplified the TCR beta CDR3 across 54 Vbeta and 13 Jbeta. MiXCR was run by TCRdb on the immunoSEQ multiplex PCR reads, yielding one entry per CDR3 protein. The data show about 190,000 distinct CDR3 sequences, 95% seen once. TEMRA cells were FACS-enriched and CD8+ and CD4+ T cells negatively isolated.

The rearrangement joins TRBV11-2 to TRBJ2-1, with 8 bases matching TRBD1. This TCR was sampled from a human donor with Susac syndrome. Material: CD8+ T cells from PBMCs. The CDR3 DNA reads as TGTGCCAGCAGCCAAGGGACAGGACGTTACAATGAGCAGTTCTTC. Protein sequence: CASSQGTGRYNEQFF.